This entry lists 3 T cell receptor beta chains sequenced from one sample in a study of beta chain features in type 1 diabetes. Every isolated RNA sample was fully reverse transcribed, so sequencing captured expressed TCRB transcripts. The assay was immunoSEQ multiplex PCR, and TCRdb's table has in-frame clones only and misses some. The sample yields 900,000 or so clones, roughly a sixth seen once. The sequencing input was naive CD4+ T cells from blood. These receptor sequences come from a woman younger than 30 in good health.

This clone was observed a handful of times. The gene calls are TRBV27 and TRBJ2-3; D remains ambiguous. Germline CDR1 reads MNHEY; CDR2 reads SMNVEV (reference sequence). Deletions cut 6 bases from V and 2 bases from J, with 9 bases between. This CDR3 has 13 amino acids. CDR3 DNA: TGTGCCAGCAGATCCCTAAACACAGATACGCAGTATTTT. It translates to CASRSLNTDTQYF.

This clone was picked up a small number of times. V and J are TRBV13 and TRBJ1-3; 7 bases match TRBD1. There are 15 residues in the CDR3. Germline V CDR1 and CDR2: PRHDT, FYEKMQ (reference sequence). The V and J ends lost 2 bases and 3 bases, in that order; junction bases with no gene match: 4. The chain's CDR3 is CASSLSGGIGNTIYF. The CDR3 DNA is TGTGCCAGCAGCTTATCAGGGGGGATTGGAAACACCATATATTTT. Full variable domain (rest looked up from reference TRBV13 and TRBJ1-3): AAGVIQSPRHLIKEKRETATLKCYPIPRHDTVYWYQQGPGQDPQFLISFYEKMQSDKGSIPDRFSAQQFSDYHSELNMSSLELGDSALYFCASSLSGGIGNTIYFGEGSWLTVV.

This clone was counted a few times. This chain connects TRBV21-1 to TRBJ2-3; the tabulated D call, TRBD2, remains unverified against the DNA. TRBV21-1 is termed a pseudogene. The CDR3 extends over 16 amino acids. The CDR3 protein is CASSFLLAISTDTQYF. The CDR3 region has the DNA TGTGCCAGCAGCTTCCTTCTAGCGATAAGCACAGATACGCAGTATTTT.